These T cell receptor beta chains were read from a single sample in a study of T cell repertoires in breast cancer. TCRdb redid the calling of the emulsion pairing reads with MiXCR, one entry per CDR3 protein. Here the sample spans several thousand distinct CDR3 sequences, 30% to 40% being singletons. The sequencing sample was made of CD8+ T cells. Receptors were obtained from a pool of human donors with breast cancer or a healthy control (not recorded which). CDR3s include the opening cysteine and the closing phenylalanine or tryptophan. Fields, in order: D gene, J gene, V gene, clone size, CDR3 protein, CDR3 DNA. The D gene is left open where the match is weak. Expanded clones are given a class, and other clones once, few, many or no size at all.

d_call: TRBD1; j_call: TRBJ1-2; v_call: TRBV7-2; clone_size: .; cdr3_aa: CASSLQGDGYTF; cdr3_nt: TGTGCCAGCAGCTTACAGGGGGATGGCTACACCTTC
d_call: .; j_call: TRBJ1-6; v_call: TRBV5-4; clone_size: many; cdr3_aa: CASSPAPGPNSPLHF; cdr3_nt: TGTGCCAGCAGTCCAGCACCGGGGCCAAATTCACCCCTCCACTTT
d_call: .; j_call: TRBJ1-1; v_call: TRBV3-1; clone_size: .; cdr3_aa: CASSQDWAEAFF; cdr3_nt: TGTGCCAGCAGCCAAGACTGGGCTGAAGCTTTCTTT
d_call: TRBD2; j_call: TRBJ2-3; v_call: TRBV29-1; clone_size: .; cdr3_aa: CSVEGDPGGSTDTQYF; cdr3_nt: TGCAGCGTTGAGGGAGACCCCGGGGGGAGCACAGATACGCAGTATTTT
d_call: TRBD2; j_call: TRBJ2-1; v_call: TRBV20-1; clone_size: few; cdr3_aa: CSARLAAGAGYNEQFF; cdr3_nt: TGCAGTGCTAGATTGGCGGCGGGAGCGGGGTACAATGAGCAGTTCTTC
d_call: .; j_call: TRBJ2-1; v_call: TRBV9; clone_size: many; cdr3_aa: CASSLGADNNEQFF; cdr3_nt: TGTGCCAGCAGCCTGGGAGCGGATAACAATGAGCAGTTCTTC
d_call: TRBD2; j_call: TRBJ2-5; v_call: TRBV4-3; clone_size: many; cdr3_aa: CASSLRTSGREETQYF; cdr3_nt: TGCGCCAGCAGCCTACGGACTAGCGGGCGAGAAGAGACCCAGTACTTC
d_call: TRBD1; j_call: TRBJ1-4; v_call: TRBV25-1; clone_size: few; cdr3_aa: CASSDDRANEKLFF; cdr3_nt: TGTGCCAGCAGTGACGACAGGGCCAATGAAAAACTGTTTTTT
d_call: .; j_call: TRBJ2-3; v_call: TRBV4-3; clone_size: medium-sized; cdr3_aa: CASSQDPGRTDTQYF; cdr3_nt: TGCGCCAGCAGCCAAGACCCGGGGCGCACAGATACGCAGTATTTT
d_call: TRBD1; j_call: TRBJ1-1; v_call: TRBV3-1; clone_size: many; cdr3_aa: CASSQGQGGIEAFF; cdr3_nt: TGTGCCAGCAGCCAGGGACAGGGCGGTATTGAAGCTTTCTTT
d_call: .; j_call: TRBJ2-3; v_call: TRBV4-2; clone_size: .; cdr3_aa: CASSPKPARTTSTDTQYF; cdr3_nt: TGTGCCAGCAGCCCCAAGCCTGCCAGGACGACTAGCACAGATACGCAGTATTTT
d_call: TRBD2; j_call: TRBJ2-1; v_call: TRBV7-3; clone_size: .; cdr3_aa: CASSSSGKGHDSQFF; cdr3_nt: TGTGCCAGCAGCTCTAGCGGGAAGGGCCATGACTCGCAGTTCTTC
d_call: .; j_call: TRBJ2-3; v_call: TRBV5-1; clone_size: .; cdr3_aa: CASSLSQSADTQYF; cdr3_nt: TGCGCCAGCAGCTTATCGCAGTCCGCAGATACGCAGTATTTT
d_call: TRBD2; j_call: TRBJ2-7; v_call: TRBV29-1; clone_size: .; cdr3_aa: CSVVGGTYEQYF; cdr3_nt: TGCAGCGTTGTGGGAGGGACCTACGAGCAGTACTTC
d_call: .; j_call: TRBJ1-2; v_call: TRBV6-2/TRBV6-3; clone_size: few; cdr3_aa: CASRTGSHGYTF; cdr3_nt: TGTGCCAGCAGGACAGGATCCCATGGCTACACCTTC
d_call: .; j_call: TRBJ2-7; v_call: TRBV13; clone_size: .; cdr3_aa: CASSPRAGSSYEQYF; cdr3_nt: TGTGCCAGCAGCCCCAGGGCCGGGAGCTCCTACGAGCAGTACTTC
d_call: .; j_call: TRBJ2-1; v_call: TRBV29-1; clone_size: few; cdr3_aa: CSAVGGVDSYNEQFF; cdr3_nt: TGCAGCGCAGTCGGTGGGGTAGATTCCTACAATGAGCAGTTCTTC
d_call: .; j_call: TRBJ2-2; v_call: TRBV24-1; clone_size: once; cdr3_aa: CATSGSPNTGELFF; cdr3_nt: TGTGCCACCAGTGGGTCACCTAACACCGGGGAGCTGTTTTTT
d_call: .; j_call: TRBJ2-3; v_call: TRBV20-1; clone_size: medium-sized; cdr3_aa: CSPRGRTDTQYF; cdr3_nt: TGCAGTCCCCGGGGCAGAACAGATACGCAGTATTTT
d_call: TRBD2; j_call: TRBJ2-3; v_call: TRBV4-1; clone_size: medium-sized; cdr3_aa: CASSRPGLAGAGTQYF; cdr3_nt: TGCGCCAGCAGTCGTCCGGGACTAGCGGGCGCCGGTACGCAGTATTTT
d_call: .; j_call: TRBJ1-1; v_call: TRBV11-2; clone_size: many; cdr3_aa: CASSPAPPGPGNTEAFF; cdr3_nt: TGTGCCAGCAGCCCTGCCCCTCCAGGCCCGGGAAACACTGAAGCTTTCTTT
d_call: .; j_call: TRBJ1-5; v_call: TRBV20-1; clone_size: many; cdr3_aa: CSASDGSNQPQHF; cdr3_nt: TGCAGTGCTTCGGACGGGAGCAATCAGCCCCAGCATTTT
d_call: .; j_call: TRBJ2-7; v_call: TRBV20-1; clone_size: many; cdr3_aa: CSPWAAVSYEQYF; cdr3_nt: TGCAGTCCATGGGCGGCCGTTTCCTACGAGCAGTACTTC
d_call: .; j_call: TRBJ2-3; v_call: TRBV28; clone_size: .; cdr3_aa: CASSFHPRADTQYF; cdr3_nt: TGTGCCAGCAGCTTCCACCCAAGGGCAGATACGCAGTATTTT
d_call: .; j_call: TRBJ1-1; v_call: TRBV9; clone_size: many; cdr3_aa: CASSVVSRGGAFF; cdr3_nt: TGTGCCAGCAGCGTAGTCAGCCGAGGGGGAGCTTTCTTT
d_call: TRBD1; j_call: TRBJ1-1; v_call: TRBV29-1; clone_size: hyperexpanded; cdr3_aa: CSVGGQGAAAFF; cdr3_nt: TGCAGCGTTGGGGGACAGGGGGCCGCAGCTTTCTTT
d_call: TRBD1; j_call: TRBJ1-2; v_call: TRBV2; clone_size: .; cdr3_aa: CASSTDRTHGYTF; cdr3_nt: TGTGCCAGCAGCACGGACAGGACCCATGGCTACACCTTC